This is a list of T cell receptor beta chains from one sample in a study of blood T cell repertoires in COVID-19. TCRdb's table, derived via immunoSEQ multiplex PCR, lists solely in-frame clones and lacks some. The table lists about 230,000 clones, just over 85% of them singletons. The material sequenced was PBMCs or T cells enriched from blood (not recorded which). These receptor sequences come from a man between 18 and 35 years old who had recovered from COVID-19. Each CDR3 is given with its conserved first and last residue. The order of the fields is CDR3 protein, CDR3 DNA, D gene, J gene, V gene. The D gene is left open where the match is weak.

CDR3: CASSVGAKASSYNEQFF; DNA: TGTGCCAGCAGCGTGGGGGCCAAGGCCAGCTCCTACAATGAGCAGTTCTTC; D: .; J: TRBJ2-1; V: TRBV9
CDR3: CASSLSRGGYTF; DNA: TGTGCCAGCAGTTTGTCCCGGGGTGGCTACACCTTC; D: .; J: TRBJ1-2; V: TRBV12-3/TRBV12-4
CDR3: CASSPRRGVGNQPQHF; DNA: TGCGCCAGCAGTCCACGCCGGGGAGTTGGGAATCAGCCCCAGCATTTT; D: .; J: TRBJ1-5; V: TRBV23-1
CDR3: CASSYEWRHLNSPLHF; DNA: TGTGCCAGCAGTTATGAATGGCGGCACCTTAATTCACCCCTCCACTTT; D: .; J: TRBJ1-6; V: TRBV6-5
CDR3: CASSPRQADQPQHF; DNA: TGTGCCAGCTCACCAAGACAGGCTGATCAGCCCCAGCATTTT; D: .; J: TRBJ1-5; V: TRBV18
CDR3: CASGHLNTGELFF; DNA: TGTGCCAGCGGACACCTCAACACCGGGGAGCTGTTTTTT; D: .; J: TRBJ2-2; V: TRBV27
CDR3: CASSQALASMDMTYEQYF; DNA: TGCGCCAGCAGCCAAGCTCTCGCATCAATGGACATGACCTACGAGCAGTACTTC; D: .; J: TRBJ2-7; V: TRBV4-1
CDR3: CASSSSGTQYF; DNA: TGTGCCAGCAGTTCCTCCGGGACCCAGTACTTC; D: .; J: TRBJ2-5; V: TRBV12-3/TRBV12-4
CDR3: CAWTRAYEQYF; DNA: TGTGCCTGGACTCGAGCCTACGAGCAGTACTTC; D: .; J: TRBJ2-7; V: TRBV30
CDR3: CASSPRQNTEAFF; DNA: TGTGCCAGCAGCCCAAGACAGAACACTGAAGCTTTCTTT; D: .; J: TRBJ1-1; V: TRBV3-1/TRBV3-2
CDR3: CASSFRDSPDTQYF; DNA: TGTGCCAGCAGTTTCCGGGACAGTCCAGATACGCAGTATTTT; D: TRBD1; J: TRBJ2-3; V: TRBV11-3
CDR3: CATQRGGYEKLFF; DNA: TGTGCCACTCAGAGGGGGGGCTATGAAAAACTGTTTTTT; D: .; J: TRBJ1-4; V: TRBV15
CDR3: CASSLVEGNTEAFF; DNA: TGCGCCAGCAGCTTGGTGGAGGGGAACACTGAAGCTTTCTTT; D: .; J: TRBJ1-1; V: TRBV5-1
CDR3: CASSTGVVETQYF; DNA: TGTGCCAGTAGTACAGGGGTTGTGGAGACCCAGTACTTC; D: .; J: TRBJ2-5; V: TRBV19
CDR3: CATSTGRDRRNEQFF; DNA: TGTGCCACCAGCACAGGCCGGGACAGAAGGAATGAGCAGTTCTTC; D: TRBD1; J: TRBJ2-1; V: TRBV15
CDR3: CAIKGGALSYNEQFF; DNA: TGTGCCATCAAAGGCGGGGCCCTCTCCTACAATGAGCAGTTCTTC; D: .; J: TRBJ2-1; V: TRBV10-3
CDR3: CASSGGMPGNTIYF; DNA: TGTGCCAGCAGCGGGGGGATGCCTGGAAACACCATATATTTT; D: .; J: TRBJ1-3; V: TRBV7-2
CDR3: CASSYTGGAEETQYF; DNA: TGTGCCAGCAGCTATACAGGGGGCGCGGAAGAGACCCAGTACTTC; D: TRBD1; J: TRBJ2-5; V: TRBV13
CDR3: CAIRGQGLAFF; DNA: TGTGCCATCAGGGGACAGGGGTTGGCTTTCTTT; D: TRBD1; J: TRBJ1-1; V: TRBV10-3
CDR3: CASTETLGAFF; DNA: TGTGCCAGCACTGAGACACTAGGAGCTTTCTTT; D: .; J: TRBJ1-1; V: TRBV2
CDR3: CASSPGYSGTYEQYF; DNA: TGCGCCAGCAGCCCAGGCTATAGCGGTACCTACGAGCAGTACTTC; D: .; J: TRBJ2-7; V: TRBV4-1
CDR3: CASSPPRQVIHMPQHF; DNA: TGTGCCAGCAGCCCTCCAAGACAGGTCATACATATGCCCCAGCATTTT; D: .; J: TRBJ1-5; V: TRBV28
CDR3: CASSVTVNTEAFF; DNA: TGTGCCAGCAGTGTGACAGTGAACACTGAAGCTTTCTTT; D: .; J: TRBJ1-1; V: TRBV6-4
CDR3: CASSPTGSGTYEQYF; DNA: TGTGCCAGCAGTCCGACGGGTAGCGGGACCTACGAGCAGTACTTC; D: TRBD2; J: TRBJ2-7; V: TRBV28
CDR3: CAISARERYEQYF; DNA: TGTGCCATCAGTGCGCGGGAGAGGTACGAGCAGTACTTC; D: TRBD2; J: TRBJ2-7; V: TRBV10-3